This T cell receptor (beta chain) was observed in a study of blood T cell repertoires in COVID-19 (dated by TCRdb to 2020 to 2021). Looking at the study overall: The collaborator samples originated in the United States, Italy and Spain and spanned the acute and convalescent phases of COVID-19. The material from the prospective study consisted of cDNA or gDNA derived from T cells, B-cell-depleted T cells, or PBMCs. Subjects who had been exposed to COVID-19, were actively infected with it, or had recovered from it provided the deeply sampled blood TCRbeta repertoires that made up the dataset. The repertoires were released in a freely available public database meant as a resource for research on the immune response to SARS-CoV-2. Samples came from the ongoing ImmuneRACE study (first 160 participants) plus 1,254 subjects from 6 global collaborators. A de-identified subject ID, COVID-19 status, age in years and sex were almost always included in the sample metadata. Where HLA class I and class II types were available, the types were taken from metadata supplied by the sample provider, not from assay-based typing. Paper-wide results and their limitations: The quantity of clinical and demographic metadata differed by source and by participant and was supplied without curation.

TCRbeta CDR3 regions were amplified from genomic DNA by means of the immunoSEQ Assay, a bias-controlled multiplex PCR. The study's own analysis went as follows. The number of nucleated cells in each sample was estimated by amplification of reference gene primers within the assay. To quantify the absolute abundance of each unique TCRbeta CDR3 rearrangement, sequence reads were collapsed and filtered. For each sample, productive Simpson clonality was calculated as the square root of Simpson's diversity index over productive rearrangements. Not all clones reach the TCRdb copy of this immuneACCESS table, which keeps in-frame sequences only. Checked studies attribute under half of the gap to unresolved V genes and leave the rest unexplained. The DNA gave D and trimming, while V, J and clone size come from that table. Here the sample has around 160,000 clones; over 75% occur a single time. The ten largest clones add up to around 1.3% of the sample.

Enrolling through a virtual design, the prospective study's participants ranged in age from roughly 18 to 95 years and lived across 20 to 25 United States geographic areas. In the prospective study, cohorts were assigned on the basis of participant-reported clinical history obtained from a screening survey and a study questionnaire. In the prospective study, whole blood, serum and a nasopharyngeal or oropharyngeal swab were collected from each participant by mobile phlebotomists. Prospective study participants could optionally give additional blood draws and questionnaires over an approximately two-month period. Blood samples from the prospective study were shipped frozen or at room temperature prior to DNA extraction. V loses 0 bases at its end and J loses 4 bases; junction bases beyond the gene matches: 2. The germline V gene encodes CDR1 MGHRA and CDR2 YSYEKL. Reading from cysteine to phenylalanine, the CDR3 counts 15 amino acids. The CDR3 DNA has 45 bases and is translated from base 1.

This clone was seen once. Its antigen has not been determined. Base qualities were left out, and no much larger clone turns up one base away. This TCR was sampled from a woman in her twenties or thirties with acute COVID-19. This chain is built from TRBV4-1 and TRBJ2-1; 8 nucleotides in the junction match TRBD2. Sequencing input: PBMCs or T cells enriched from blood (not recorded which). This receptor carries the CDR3 CASSQDIAGYNEQFF. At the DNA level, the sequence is TGCGCCAGCAGCCAAGATATAGCGGGGTACAATGAGCAGTTCTTC.